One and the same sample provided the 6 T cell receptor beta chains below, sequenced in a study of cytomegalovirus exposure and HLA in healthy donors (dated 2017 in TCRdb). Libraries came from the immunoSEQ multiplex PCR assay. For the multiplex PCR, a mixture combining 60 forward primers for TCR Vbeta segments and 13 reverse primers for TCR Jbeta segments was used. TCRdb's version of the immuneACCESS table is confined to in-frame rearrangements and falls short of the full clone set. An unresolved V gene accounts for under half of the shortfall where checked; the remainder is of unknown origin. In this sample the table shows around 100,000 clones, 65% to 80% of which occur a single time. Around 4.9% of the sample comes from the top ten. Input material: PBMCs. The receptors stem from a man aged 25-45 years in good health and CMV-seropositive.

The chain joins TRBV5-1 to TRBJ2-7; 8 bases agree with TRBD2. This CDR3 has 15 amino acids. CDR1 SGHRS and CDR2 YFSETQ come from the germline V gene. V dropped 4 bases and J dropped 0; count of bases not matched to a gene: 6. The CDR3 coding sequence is TGCGCCAGCAGCGCCGGGGGGGGCCTCTCCTACGAGCAGTACTTC. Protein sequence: CASSAGGGLSYEQYF.

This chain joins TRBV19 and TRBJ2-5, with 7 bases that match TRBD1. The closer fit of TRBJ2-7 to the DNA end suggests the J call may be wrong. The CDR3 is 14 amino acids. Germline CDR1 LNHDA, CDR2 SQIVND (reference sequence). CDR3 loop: CASNDRESAYEQYF. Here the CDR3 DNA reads TGTGCCAGTAACGACAGGGAATCAGCCTACGAGCAGTACTTC.

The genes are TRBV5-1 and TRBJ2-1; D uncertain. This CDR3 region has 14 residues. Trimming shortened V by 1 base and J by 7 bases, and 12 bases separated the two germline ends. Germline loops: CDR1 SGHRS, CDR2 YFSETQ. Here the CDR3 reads CASSLLGRNNEQFF. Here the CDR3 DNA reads TGCGCCAGCAGCTTGTTAGGCAGGAATAATGAGCAGTTCTTC.

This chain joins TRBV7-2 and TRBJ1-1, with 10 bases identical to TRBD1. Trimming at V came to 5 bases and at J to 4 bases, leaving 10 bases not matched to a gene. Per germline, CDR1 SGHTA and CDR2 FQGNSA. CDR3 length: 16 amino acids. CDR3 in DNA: TGTGCCAGCAGCCTCCGGACAGGGGGGGACGGCACTGAAGCTTTCTTT. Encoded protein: CASSLRTGGDGTEAFF.

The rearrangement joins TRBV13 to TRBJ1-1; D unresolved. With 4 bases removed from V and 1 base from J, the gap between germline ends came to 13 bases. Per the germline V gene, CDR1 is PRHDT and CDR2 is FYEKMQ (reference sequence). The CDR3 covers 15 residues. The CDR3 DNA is TGTGCCAGCAGCTCCAACATCCTAGGGAACACTGAAGCTTTCTTT. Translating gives CASSSNILGNTEAFF.

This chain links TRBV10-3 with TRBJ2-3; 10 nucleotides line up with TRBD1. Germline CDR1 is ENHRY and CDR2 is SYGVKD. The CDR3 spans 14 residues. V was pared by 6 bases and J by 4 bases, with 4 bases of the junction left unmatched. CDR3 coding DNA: TGTGCCATCAGGACAGGGGGCTCGGCAGATACGCAGTATTTT. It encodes CAIRTGGSADTQYF.